The T cell receptor (beta chain) described here comes from a study of identical twins. Study-level findings and limits: A lower insertion count was a feature of abundant cord blood beta clonotypes, with no such feature in memory repertoires. Because invariant MAIT and iNKT cells could be present, zero-insertion analyses could be partly confounded.

TCRdb recomputed calls from the 5' RACE reads with MiXCR, one row per CDR3 protein. The sample holds 240,000 or so distinct CDR3 sequences, roughly an eighth seen once. The germline V gene encodes CDR1 KGHDR and CDR2 SFDVKD. The germline V and J ends were trimmed by 5 bases and 5 bases, with 14 bases remaining between them. The CDR3 runs to 15 residues. Note on this clonotype: Its antigen remains unknown.

Everyone who donated was a healthy Caucasian. These data were likewise used in another study, on yellow fever vaccine responses in identical twins.

This TCR was sampled from a woman under 30 in good health. The source material was memory (CD45RO+) T cells sorted from blood. The chain couples TRBV24-1 to TRBJ2-2; weak D call: TRBD2 (7 bases). The DNA of the CDR3 is TGTGCCACCAGTGTGGGGGCCGGGGGGACCGGGGAGCTGTTTTTT. It yields the protein CATSVGAGGTGELFF.